This TCR beta chain was obtained from a study of blood T cell repertoires in COVID-19. Study-level information: PBMCs, B-cell-depleted T cells, or T cells were the source of the cDNA or gDNA that made up the material.

CDR1 and CDR2 (germline): DFQATT, SNEGSKA (reference sequence). Trimming removed 6 bases at V and 7 bases at J, with 12 bases between. This CDR3 has 11 residues. Per the original data handling: Reference gene primers were amplified, and this amplification served to estimate nucleated cell counts. Method: immunoSEQ multiplex PCR; TCRdb's copy keeps in-frame clones and lacks some. That table is the source of V, J and clone size, and D and trimming were worked out from the DNA. The profile shows about 210,000 clones, 81% of them singletons. Participants, about 18 to 90 years old, spanned under 30 US areas. Which cohort a participant joined came from the clinical history participants gave.

The chain joins TRBV20-1 to TRBJ1-2; D perhaps matches TRBD1 (5 bases). The sequence was obtained from a woman in her forties or fifties with acute COVID-19. Sequenced sample: PBMCs or T cells enriched from blood (not recorded which). The CDR3 bases are TGCAGTGCCCCCCTAGGGGCTGGCTACACCTTC. Its translation: CSAPLGAGYTF.